The sequence of this TCR beta chain was determined in a study of T cell responses to AZD1222 COVID-19 vaccine. Findings and caveats of the study: Females made up more of the donors, who were largely white British, and clonal diversity may have come out too low. Spike was spanned by vaccine-associated CD4 TCRs, with dominance at 160-218 and 743-854. Sampling that yielded the repertoires occurred only after the peak T cell response.

With respect to this clone: Its target is not known.

Some clones are missing from TCRdb's copy, which holds only in-frame ones; the method was immunoSEQ multiplex PCR. The table has around 160,000 clones, approximately 90% seen once. Source: peripheral blood, taken 28 days after the second AZD1222 dose. The origin of this receptor is an adult who received the AZD1222 COVID-19 vaccine.

CDR3 loop: CASSFRGEGGNTIYF. DNA for the CDR3: TGTGCCAGCAGCTTTAGAGGGGAAGGTGGAAACACCATATATTTT. This sequence joins TRBV5-4 and TRBJ1-3; perhaps TRBD1 as D (5 bases). Trimming pared 2 bases from V and 3 bases from J, leaving 12 bases between. This CDR3 has 15 amino acids. Germline values: CDR1 SGHNT, CDR2 YYREEE (reference sequence).